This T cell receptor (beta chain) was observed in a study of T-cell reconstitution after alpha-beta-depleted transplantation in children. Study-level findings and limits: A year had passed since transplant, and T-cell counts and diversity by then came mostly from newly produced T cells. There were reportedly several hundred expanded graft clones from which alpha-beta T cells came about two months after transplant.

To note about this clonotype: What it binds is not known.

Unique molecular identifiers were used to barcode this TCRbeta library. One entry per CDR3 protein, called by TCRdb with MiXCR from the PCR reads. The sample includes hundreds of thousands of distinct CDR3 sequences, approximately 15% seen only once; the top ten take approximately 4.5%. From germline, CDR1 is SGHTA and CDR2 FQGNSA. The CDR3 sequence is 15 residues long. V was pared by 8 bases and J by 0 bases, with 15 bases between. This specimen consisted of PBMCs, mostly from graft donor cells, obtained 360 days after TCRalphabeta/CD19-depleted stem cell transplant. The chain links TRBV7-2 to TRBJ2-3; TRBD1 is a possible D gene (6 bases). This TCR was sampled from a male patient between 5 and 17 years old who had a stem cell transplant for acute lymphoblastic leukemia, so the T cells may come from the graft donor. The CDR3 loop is CASGPSDRSTDTQYF. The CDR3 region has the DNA TGTGCCAGCGGTCCTTCTGACAGGAGCACAGATACGCAGTATTTT.